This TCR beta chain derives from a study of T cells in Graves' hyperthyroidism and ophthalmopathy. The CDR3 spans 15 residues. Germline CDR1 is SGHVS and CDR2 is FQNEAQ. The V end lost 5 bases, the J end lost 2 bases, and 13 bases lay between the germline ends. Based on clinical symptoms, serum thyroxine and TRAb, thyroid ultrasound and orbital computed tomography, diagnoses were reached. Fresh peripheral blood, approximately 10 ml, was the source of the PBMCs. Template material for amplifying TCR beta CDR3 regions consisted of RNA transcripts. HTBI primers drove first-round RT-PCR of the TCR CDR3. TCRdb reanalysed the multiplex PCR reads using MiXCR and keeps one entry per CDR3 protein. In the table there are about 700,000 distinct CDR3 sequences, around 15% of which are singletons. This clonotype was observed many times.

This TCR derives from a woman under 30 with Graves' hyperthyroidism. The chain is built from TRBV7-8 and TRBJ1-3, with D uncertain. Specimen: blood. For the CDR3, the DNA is TGTGCCAGCAGCGCATCCAGGTTCGCTGGAAACACCATATATTTT. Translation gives CASSASRFAGNTIYF. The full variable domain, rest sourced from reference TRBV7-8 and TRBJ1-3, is GAGVSQSPRYKVAKRGQDVALRCDPISGHVSLFWYQQALGQGPEFLTYFQNEAQLDKSGLPSDRFFAERPEGSVSTLKIQRTQQEDSAVYLCASSASRFAGNTIYFGEGSWLTVV.